The source of this TCR beta chain is a study of T cells in Graves' hyperthyroidism and ophthalmopathy. About the study: Pretreatment peripheral blood was obtained at initial diagnosis.

Germline V gene sequence: CDR1 SGHRS, CDR2 YFSETQ. This CDR3 comprises 16 residues. Trimming shortened V by 3 bases and J by 0 bases, and 15 bases separated the two germline ends. This clonotype was counted a few times. Its antigen remains unidentified. Study outcomes and limitations: Model-based prediction identified ophthalmopathy a median around seven months prior to its onset. Appearing also in blood were most of the thyroid clonotypes expanded above 0.001.

Researchers took RNA transcripts and amplified the TCR beta CDR3 regions from them. RT-PCR in the first round (using the HTBI primer set) targeted the TCR CDR3. Using its own MiXCR run on the multiplex PCR reads, TCRdb lists one record per CDR3 protein. The table lists 640,000 or so distinct CDR3 sequences, 14% of them singletons. The specimen sequenced was blood. The V call is TRBV5-1, the J call TRBJ1-1; D ambiguous. The receptor comes from a woman younger than 30 with Graves' ophthalmopathy. The CDR3 DNA sequence: TGCGCCAGCAGCTCGGAAAGGGCCAACATGAACACTGAAGCTTTCTTT. Translating it yields CASSSERANMNTEAFF.